This TCR beta chain is drawn from a study of response to subunit inactivated influenza vaccine. Study conclusions and caveats: The authors suggested that few new T cells are recruited per seasonal influenza vaccination.

TCRdb redid the calling of the RT-PCR reads with MiXCR, one entry per CDR3 protein. The sample carries around 580,000 distinct CDR3 sequences, 11% to 15% recorded once. Points on this clonotype: Its antigen is unknown.

The CDR3 consists of 12 residues. Germline V gene data show CDR1 as DFQATT and CDR2 as SNEGSKA (reference sequence). Sequences were derived from PBMCs from blood, sampled 11 to 12 days after vaccination. The chain couples TRBV20-1 to TRBJ2-7; the D is unclear. This TCR came from a man over 45 who received an inactivated influenza vaccine. CDR3: CRKDVPSYEQYF. CDR3 nucleotides: TGCAGAAAGGACGTCCCGTCCTACGAGCAGTACTTC.